The table lists the clone carrying this T cell receptor (beta chain) with many counts. The CDR3 covers 13 residues. V was pared by 7 bases and J by 5 bases, with 15 bases between. These data originate in a study of molecular identifiers for immune sequencing clone quantification. TCRdb fed the PCR reads into MiXCR, producing one record per CDR3 protein. This sample yields a few hundred thousand distinct CDR3 sequences, of which around 23% are seen a single time; about 0.75% belongs to the top ten. Preparation of naive CD8 libraries involved about 17,000 to 1,100,000 sorted cells and 10%, 30% or 50% RNA.

This clonotype originated in a human donor in good health. Some libraries in this study had Jurkat cell RNA spiked in. Sequencing was carried out using naive CD8+ T cells from blood, with Jurkat cell RNA spiked in. Subset defined: FACS-sorted CD8+CD4-CCR7+CD45RA+ naive T cells. The chain recombines TRBV12-3 or TRBV12-4 with TRBJ2-7; no clear D. In nucleotides, the CDR3 is TGTGCCAGCACCCCAAATCCCGCCCACGAGCAGTACTTC. It translates to CASTPNPAHEQYF.